This T cell receptor beta chain was sequenced in a study of human T cells and chemical hapten exposure. The time point here: patch test 2, 6 weeks after DPC sensitization. The treatment was: therapeutic diphenylcyclopropenone sensitization with weekly scalp DPC. In every case, blood was obtained before the patch test was applied. This clonotype was recorded at least ten times. Germline V lookup: CDR1 SGHTA, CDR2 FQGNSA. The CDR3 totals 15 residues. V was clipped by 2 bases and J by 7 bases; unmatched bases: 7. The library put unique molecular identifiers onto individual cDNA molecules. TCRdb redid the calling of the RACE reads with MiXCR, one entry per CDR3 protein. The data hold some 80,000 distinct CDR3 sequences, with about 9.9% observed a single time.

The specimen comprised whole blood, sampled in connection with sensitization to the hapten diphenylcyclopropenone (DPC). The source is a man between 18 and 29 years old with alopecia areata. Some clones in this sample may be carry-over from other donors' samples. The chain is built from TRBV7-2 and TRBJ2-4; 8 nucleotides line up with TRBD2. This chain's CDR3 is CASSLHSGALNIQYF. CDR3 coding DNA: TGTGCCAGCAGCTTACATAGCGGGGCCCTCAACATTCAGTACTTC.